The 3 T cell receptor beta chains below all came from one sample that was sequenced in a study of cytomegalovirus exposure and HLA in healthy donors (dated by TCRdb to 2017 to 2019). The method was the immunoSEQ multiplex PCR assay. For the multiplex PCR, a mixture combining 60 forward primers for TCR Vbeta segments and 13 reverse primers for TCR Jbeta segments was used. TCRdb limited this immuneACCESS table to in-frame rearrangements with V and J called. A share of clones is missing; checked studies link under half to unresolved V genes, and the rest is unexplained. The table for this sample lists tens of thousands of clones; around four fifths of them were counted only once. The ten largest account for around 3.2% of the sample. What was sequenced was PBMCs. The receptors were gathered from a man aged 45-60 years in good health and CMV-seropositive.

This clone was counted between two and nine times. This chain uses TRBV19 with TRBJ2-1; TRBD2 matches 15 bases. Germline V gene data show CDR1 as LNHDA and CDR2 as SQIVND (reference sequence). V was pared by 10 bases and J by 6 bases, with 4 bases of the junction left unmatched. There are 14 residues in the CDR3. In nucleotides, the CDR3 is TGTGCCACATGGACTAGCGGGGGGGGCAATGAGCAGTTCTTC. It encodes CATWTSGGGNEQFF.

This chain joins TRBV5-1 and TRBJ2-1, with 12 bases matching TRBD1. Germline lookup yields CDR1 SGHRS and CDR2 YFSETQ. This CDR3 spans 16 amino acids. V shed 4 bases and J 5 bases; nucleotides not matched to a gene: 7. The CDR3 region has the DNA TGCGCCAGCAGCCTCCCGGGACAGGGGGCTAACAATGAGCAGTTCTTC. Translated: CASSLPGQGANNEQFF.

This chain links TRBV19 with TRBJ1-3; D is unclear. Between the trimmed V and J ends, which lost 6 bases and 0 bases, there was a span of 18 bases. From germline, CDR1 is LNHDA and CDR2 SQIVND (reference sequence). The CDR3 consists of 17 residues. The CDR3 here is CASRKGTEPSSGNTIYF. The CDR3 nucleotides read TGTGCCAGTAGAAAAGGCACGGAGCCCAGCTCTGGAAACACCATATATTTT.